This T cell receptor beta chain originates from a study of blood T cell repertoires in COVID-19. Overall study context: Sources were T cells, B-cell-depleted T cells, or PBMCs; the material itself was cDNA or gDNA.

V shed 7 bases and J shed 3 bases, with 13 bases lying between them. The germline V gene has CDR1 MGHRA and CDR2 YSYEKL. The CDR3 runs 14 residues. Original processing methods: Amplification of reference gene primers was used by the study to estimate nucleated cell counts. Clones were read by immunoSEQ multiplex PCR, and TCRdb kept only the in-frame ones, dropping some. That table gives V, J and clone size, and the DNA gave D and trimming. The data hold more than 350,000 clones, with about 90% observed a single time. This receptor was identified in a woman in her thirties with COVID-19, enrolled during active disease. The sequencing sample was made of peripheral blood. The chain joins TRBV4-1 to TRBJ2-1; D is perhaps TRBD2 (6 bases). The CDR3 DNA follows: TGCGCCAGCACCTTCCTGGGGGGCTACAATGAGCAGTTCTTC. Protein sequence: CASTFLGGYNEQFF.